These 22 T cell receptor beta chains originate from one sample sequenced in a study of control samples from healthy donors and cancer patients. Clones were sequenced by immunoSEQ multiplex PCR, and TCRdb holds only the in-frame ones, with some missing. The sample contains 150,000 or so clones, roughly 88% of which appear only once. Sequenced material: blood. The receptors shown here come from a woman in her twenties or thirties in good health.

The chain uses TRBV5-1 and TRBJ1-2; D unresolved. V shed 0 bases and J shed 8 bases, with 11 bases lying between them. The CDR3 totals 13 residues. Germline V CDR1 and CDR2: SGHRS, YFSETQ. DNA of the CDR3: TGCGCCAGCAGCTTGGATGGGGTGGAGGGCTACACCTTC. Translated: CASSLDGVEGYTF. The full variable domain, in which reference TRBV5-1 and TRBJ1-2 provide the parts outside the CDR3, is KAGVTQTPRYLIKTRGQQVTLSCSPISGHRSVSWYQQTPGQGLQFLFEYFSETQRNKGNFPGRFSGRQFSNSRSEMNVSTLELGDSALYLCASSLDGVEGYTFGSGTRLTVV.

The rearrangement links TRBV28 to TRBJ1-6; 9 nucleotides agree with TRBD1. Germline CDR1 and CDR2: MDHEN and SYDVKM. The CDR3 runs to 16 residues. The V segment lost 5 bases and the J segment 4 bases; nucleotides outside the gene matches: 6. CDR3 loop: CASSPETGGYNSPLHF. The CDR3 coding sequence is TGTGCCAGCAGTCCGGAGACAGGGGGTTATAATTCACCCCTCCACTTT. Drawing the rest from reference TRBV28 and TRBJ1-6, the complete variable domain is DVKVTQSSRYLVKRTGEKVFLECVQDMDHENMFWYRQDPGLGLRLIYFSYDVKMKEKGDIPEGYSVSREKKERFSLILESASTNQTSMYLCASSPETGGYNSPLHFGNGTRLTVT.

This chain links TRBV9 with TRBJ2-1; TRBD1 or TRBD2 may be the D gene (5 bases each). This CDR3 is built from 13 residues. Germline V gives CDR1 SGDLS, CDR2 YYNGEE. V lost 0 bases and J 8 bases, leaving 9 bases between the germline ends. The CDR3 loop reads CASSVGVGDEQFF. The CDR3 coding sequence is TGTGCCAGCAGCGTAGGAGTGGGGGATGAGCAGTTCTTC.

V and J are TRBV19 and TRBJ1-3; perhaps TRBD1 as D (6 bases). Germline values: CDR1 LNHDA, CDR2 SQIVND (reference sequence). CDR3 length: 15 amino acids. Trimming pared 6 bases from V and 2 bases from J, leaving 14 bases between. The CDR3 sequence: CASRVGQPPGNTIYF. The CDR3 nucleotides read TGTGCCAGTAGGGTCGGACAGCCTCCTGGAAACACCATATATTTT.

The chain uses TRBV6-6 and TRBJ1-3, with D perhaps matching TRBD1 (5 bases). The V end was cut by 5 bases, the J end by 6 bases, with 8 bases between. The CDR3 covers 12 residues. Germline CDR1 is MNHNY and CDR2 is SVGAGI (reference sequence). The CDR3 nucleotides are TGTGCCAGCAGTCGAGGGGAAAACACCATATATTTT. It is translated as CASSRGENTIYF.

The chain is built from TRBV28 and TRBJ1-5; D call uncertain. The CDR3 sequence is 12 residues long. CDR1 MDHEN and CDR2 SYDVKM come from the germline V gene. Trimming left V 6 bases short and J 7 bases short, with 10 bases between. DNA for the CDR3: TGTGCCAGCAGACTCCGGGAACAGCCCCAGCATTTT. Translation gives CASRLREQPQHF.

In DNA form, the CDR3 reads TGTGCCAGCAGTTACTCGAGGGGACAGGGGTACAATGAGCAGTTCTTC. This encodes CASSYSRGQGYNEQFF. This chain joins TRBV6-2 or TRBV6-3 and TRBJ2-1; 10 bases agree with TRBD1. Trimming cost V 0 bases and J 4 bases; bases outside gene matches: 3. The CDR3 consists of 16 residues. CDR1 and CDR2 from the germline V gene are MNHEY and SVGEGT.

This CDR3 is CASSPGTAAQPQHF. CDR3 in DNA: TGTGCCAGCTCACCTGGGACGGCCGCCCAGCCCCAGCATTTT. The genes are TRBV18 and TRBJ1-5; D may be TRBD1 (5 bases). Looked up from germline, CDR1 is KGHSH and CDR2 is LQKENI. V lost 3 bases and J 7 bases, leaving 13 bases between the germline ends. The CDR3 is made up of 14 amino acids.

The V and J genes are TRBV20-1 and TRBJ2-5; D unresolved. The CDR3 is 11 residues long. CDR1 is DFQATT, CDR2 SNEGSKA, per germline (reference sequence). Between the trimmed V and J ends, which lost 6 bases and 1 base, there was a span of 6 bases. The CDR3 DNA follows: TGCAGTGCCCTTCCCCAAGAGACCCAGTACTTC. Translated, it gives CSALPQETQYF.

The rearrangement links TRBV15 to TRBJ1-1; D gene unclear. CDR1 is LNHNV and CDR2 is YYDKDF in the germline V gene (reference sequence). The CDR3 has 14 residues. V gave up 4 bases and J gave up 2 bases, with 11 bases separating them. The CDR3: CATSTPYQNTEAFF. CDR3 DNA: TGTGCCACCAGCACCCCGTACCAAAACACTGAAGCTTTCTTT.

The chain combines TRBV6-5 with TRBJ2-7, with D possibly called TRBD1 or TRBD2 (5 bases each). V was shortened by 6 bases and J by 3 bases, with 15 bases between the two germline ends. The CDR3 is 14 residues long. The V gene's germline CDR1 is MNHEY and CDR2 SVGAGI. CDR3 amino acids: CASRSPAGSYEQYF. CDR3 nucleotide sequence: TGTGCCAGCAGGTCCCCCGCAGGGAGCTACGAGCAGTACTTC.

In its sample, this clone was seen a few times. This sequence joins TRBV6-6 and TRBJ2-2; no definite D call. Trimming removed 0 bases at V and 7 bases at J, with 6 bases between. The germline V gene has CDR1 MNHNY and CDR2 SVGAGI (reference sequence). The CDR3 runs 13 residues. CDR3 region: CASSYSGFGELFF. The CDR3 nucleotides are TGTGCCAGCAGTTACTCTGGGTTCGGGGAGCTGTTTTTT.

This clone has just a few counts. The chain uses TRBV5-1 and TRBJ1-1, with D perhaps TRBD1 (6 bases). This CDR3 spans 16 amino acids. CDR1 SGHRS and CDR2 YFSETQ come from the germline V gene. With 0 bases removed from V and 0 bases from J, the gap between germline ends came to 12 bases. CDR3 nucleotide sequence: TGCGCCAGCAGCTTGGAGGCAGGGGTTTTGAACACTGAAGCTTTCTTT. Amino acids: CASSLEAGVLNTEAFF.

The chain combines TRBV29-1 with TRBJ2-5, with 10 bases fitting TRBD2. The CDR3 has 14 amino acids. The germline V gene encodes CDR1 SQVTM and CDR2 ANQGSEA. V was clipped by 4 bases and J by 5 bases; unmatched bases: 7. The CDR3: CSVGLAGVMETQYF. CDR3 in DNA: TGCAGCGTTGGCCTAGCGGGAGTGATGGAGACCCAGTACTTC.

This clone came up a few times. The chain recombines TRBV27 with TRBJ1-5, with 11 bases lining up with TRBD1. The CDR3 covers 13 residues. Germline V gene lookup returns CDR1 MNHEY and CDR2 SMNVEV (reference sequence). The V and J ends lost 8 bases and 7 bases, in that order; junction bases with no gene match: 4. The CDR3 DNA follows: TGTGCCAGCGGGGACAGGGGGGCCCAGCCCCAGCATTTT. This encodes CASGDRGAQPQHF.

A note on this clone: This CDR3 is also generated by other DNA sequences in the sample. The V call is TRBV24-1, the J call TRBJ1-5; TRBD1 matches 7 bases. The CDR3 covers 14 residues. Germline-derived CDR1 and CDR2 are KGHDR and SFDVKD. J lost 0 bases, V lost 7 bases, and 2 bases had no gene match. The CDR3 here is CATSGTVSNQPQHF. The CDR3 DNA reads TGTGCCACCAGCGGGACAGTTAGCAATCAGCCCCAGCATTTT.

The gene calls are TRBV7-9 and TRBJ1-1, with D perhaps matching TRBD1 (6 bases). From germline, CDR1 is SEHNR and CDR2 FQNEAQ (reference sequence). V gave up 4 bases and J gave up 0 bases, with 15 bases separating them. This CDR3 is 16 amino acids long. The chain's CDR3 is CASSSLRDTMNTEAFF. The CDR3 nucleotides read TGTGCCAGCAGCTCTCTCCGGGACACAATGAACACTGAAGCTTTCTTT.

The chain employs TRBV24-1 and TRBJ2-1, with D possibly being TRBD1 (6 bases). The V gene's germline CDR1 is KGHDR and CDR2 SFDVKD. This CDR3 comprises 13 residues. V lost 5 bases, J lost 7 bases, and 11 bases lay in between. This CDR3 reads CATSAGELNEQFF. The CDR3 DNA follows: TGTGCCACCAGTGCAGGGGAATTAAATGAGCAGTTCTTC.

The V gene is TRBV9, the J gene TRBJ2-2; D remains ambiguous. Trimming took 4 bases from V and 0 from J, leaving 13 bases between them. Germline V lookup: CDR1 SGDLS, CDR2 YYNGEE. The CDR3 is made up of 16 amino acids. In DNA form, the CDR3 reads TGTGCCAGCAGCCCGTCGGCAGGCGCGAACACCGGGGAGCTGTTTTTT. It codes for CASSPSAGANTGELFF. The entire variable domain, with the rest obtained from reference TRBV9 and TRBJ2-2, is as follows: DSGVTQTPKHLITATGQRVTLRCSPRSGDLSVYWYQQSLDQGLQFLIQYYNGEERAKGNILERFSAQQFPDLHSELNLSSLELGDSALYFCASSPSAGANTGELFFGEGSRLTVL.

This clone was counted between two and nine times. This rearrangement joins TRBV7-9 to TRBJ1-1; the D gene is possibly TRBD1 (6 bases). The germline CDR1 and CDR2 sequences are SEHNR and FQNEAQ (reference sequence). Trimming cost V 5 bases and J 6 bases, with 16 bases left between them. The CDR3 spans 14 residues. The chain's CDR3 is CASSPSTGAAEAFF. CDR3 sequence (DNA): TGTGCCAGCAGCCCGTCGACAGGCGCGGCTGAAGCTTTCTTT.

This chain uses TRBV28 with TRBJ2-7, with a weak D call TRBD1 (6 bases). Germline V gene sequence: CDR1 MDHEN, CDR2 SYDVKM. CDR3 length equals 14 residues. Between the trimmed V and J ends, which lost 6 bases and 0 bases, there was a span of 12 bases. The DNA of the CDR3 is TGTGCCAGCAGACGTATCAGGGGCTCCTACGAGCAGTACTTC. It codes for CASRRIRGSYEQYF.

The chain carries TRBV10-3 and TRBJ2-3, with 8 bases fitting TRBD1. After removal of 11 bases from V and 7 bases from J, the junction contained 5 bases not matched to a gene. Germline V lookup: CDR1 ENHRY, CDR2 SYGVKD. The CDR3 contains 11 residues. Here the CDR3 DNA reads TGTGCCGTCCACAGGGGGAATACGCAGTATTTT. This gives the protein CAVHRGNTQYF.